This entry lists 31 T cell receptor beta chains sequenced from one sample in a study of identical twins. TCRdb reprocessed the 5' RACE reads via MiXCR and lists one record per CDR3 protein. The sample has roughly 260,000 distinct CDR3 sequences; 6% to 8.5% are singletons. This sample was also put to use in a study of yellow fever vaccine responses in identical twins.

Sequenced input: CD8+ T cells sorted from blood. These receptors were obtained from a woman between 18 and 29 years old in good health.

Only a few counts were recorded for this clonotype. The chain carries TRBV28 and TRBJ2-3; 7 nucleotides align to TRBD2. The CDR3 covers 16 residues. CDR1 and CDR2 (germline): MDHEN, SYDVKM. With V trimmed by 4 bases and J by 2 bases, 9 bases remained unmatched. The CDR3 sequence is CASSYPLAEATDTQYF. The CDR3 DNA reads TGTGCCAGCAGTTACCCCCTAGCGGAGGCCACAGATACGCAGTATTTT. The full variable domain, with the rest looked up from reference TRBV28 and TRBJ2-3, is DVKVTQSSRYLVKRTGEKVFLECVQDMDHENMFWYRQDPGLGLRLIYFSYDVKMKEKGDIPEGYSVSREKKERFSLILESASTNQTSMYLCASSYPLAEATDTQYFGPGTRLTVL.

V and J are TRBV7-8 and TRBJ2-1; 10 bases are a match to TRBD1. Germline V gene data show CDR1 as SGHVS and CDR2 as FQNEAQ. CDR3 length: 14 residues. Unmatched junction bases numbered 8, after V lost 7 bases and J lost 8 bases. CDR3 loop: CASKGTGVVDEQFF. CDR3 nucleotides: TGTGCCAGCAAAGGGACAGGGGTAGTGGATGAGCAGTTCTTC. The full variable domain, completed using reference TRBV7-8 and TRBJ2-1, is GAGVSQSPRYKVAKRGQDVALRCDPISGHVSLFWYQQALGQGPEFLTYFQNEAQLDKSGLPSDRFFAERPEGSVSTLKIQRTQQEDSAVYLCASKGTGVVDEQFFGPGTRLTVL.

This clonotype was observed a handful of times. The chain uses TRBV12-3 or TRBV12-4 and TRBJ2-7; D might be TRBD2 (6 bases). Trimming shortened V by 5 bases and J by 0 bases, and 14 bases separated the two germline ends. This CDR3 has 15 residues. For the CDR3, the DNA is TGTGCCAGCAGTGACCCTAGGGACTCCTCCTACGAGCAGTACTTC. This translates into CASSDPRDSSYEQYF.

Many counts were recorded for this clonotype. The CDR3 region is CASKLAGEAVEQYF. CDR3 in DNA: TGTGCCAGCAAATTAGCGGGAGAGGCGGTCGAGCAGTACTTC. The chain uses TRBV28 and TRBJ2-7, with 9 bases that match TRBD2. V shed 7 bases, J shed 6 bases, and the junction held 10 bases outside the gene matches. The germline CDR1 and CDR2 sequences are MDHEN and SYDVKM. The CDR3 runs 14 residues.

The chain has TRBV20-1 and TRBJ2-7, with TRBD1 matching 11 bases. This CDR3 contains 14 residues. The junction had 14 bases not matched to a gene; V was cut back by 6 bases and J by 10 bases. Germline CDR1 is DFQATT and CDR2 is SNEGSKA (reference sequence). The CDR3 here is CSAGSGTGGLVQYF. For the CDR3, the DNA is TGCAGTGCGGGTAGTGGGACAGGGGGTTTGGTACAGTACTTC.

This clonotype was seen at least ten times. J is TRBJ1-2 and V is TRBV12-3 or TRBV12-4, with TRBD1 identical over 7 bases. The CDR3 loop spans 12 amino acids. V trimming: 6 bases; J trimming: 8 bases; junction bases outside the gene matches: 6. The CDR3 sequence: CASREGARGYTF. The CDR3 DNA reads as TGTGCCAGCAGAGAGGGGGCAAGAGGCTACACCTTC.

There are many counts of this clonotype. In DNA, the CDR3 is TGCGCCAGCAGCCAAGAGGCAAGACTAACGGACTACAATGAGCAGTTCTTC. This gives the protein CASSQEARLTDYNEQFF. The chain joins TRBV4-1 to TRBJ2-1; perhaps TRBD2 as D (5 bases). V was shortened by 0 bases and J by 3 bases, with 15 bases between the two germline ends. Looked up from germline, CDR1 is MGHRA and CDR2 is YSYEKL. CDR3 length: 17 residues.

There are a few counts of this clonotype. The chain joins TRBV19 to TRBJ2-1, with TRBD2 matching over 9 bases. J lost 7 bases, V lost 2 bases, and 9 bases had no gene match. CDR1 is LNHDA and CDR2 is SQIVND in the germline V gene (reference sequence). This CDR3 comprises 16 residues. The CDR3 DNA follows: TGTGCCAGTAGTATATCTCCGGGACTAGCTGAGAATGAGCAGTTCTTC. Translated, it gives CASSISPGLAENEQFF.

In this sample, this clonotype turned up many times. CDR3 residues: CASSEWRGMNTEAFF. The CDR3 DNA is TGTGCCAGCAGTGAATGGAGAGGGATGAACACTGAAGCTTTCTTT. V and J are TRBV6-1 and TRBJ1-1; D remains ambiguous. In germline, CDR1 is MNHNS, CDR2 SASEGT. The CDR3 has 15 residues. Trimming cost V 2 bases and J 0 bases, with 10 bases left between them.

V is TRBV27 and J is TRBJ2-3, with TRBD2 identical over 8 bases. Germline V gives CDR1 MNHEY, CDR2 SMNVEV (reference sequence). The CDR3 is 14 amino acids. The V segment lost 8 bases and the J segment 2 bases; nucleotides outside the gene matches: 6. The DNA for the CDR3 is TGTGCCAGCGCGGCGGGGGGTTCCACAGATACGCAGTATTTT. Encoded protein: CASAAGGSTDTQYF.

A few counts support this clonotype. V gene TRBV5-1 combines with J gene TRBJ2-7; D remains ambiguous. The CDR3 runs 13 residues. V lost 2 bases and J 0 bases, leaving 6 bases between the germline ends. CDR1 SGHRS and CDR2 YFSETQ come from the germline V gene. The DNA for the CDR3 is TGCGCCAGCAGCTTTGACGCCTCCTACGAGCAGTACTTC. Residues: CASSFDASYEQYF.

This clonotype has ten or more counts. This chain joins TRBV4-1 and TRBJ2-3; TRBD2 agrees at 9 bases. This CDR3 is built from 16 residues. The germline V gene has CDR1 MGHRA and CDR2 YSYEKL. V was clipped by 4 bases and J by 2 bases; unmatched bases: 7. The CDR3 DNA follows: TGCGCCAGCAGCCTAAGACTAGCGGAGACCACAGATACGCAGTATTTT. This sequence encodes CASSLRLAETTDTQYF.

V usage is TRBV12-3 or TRBV12-4 and J usage is TRBJ1-2; D possibly corresponds to TRBD1 (5 bases). With 6 bases removed from V and 8 bases from J, the gap between germline ends came to 13 bases. This CDR3 is 12 amino acids long. CDR3 amino acids: CASSQGNGGYTF. CDR3 bases: TGTGCCAGCAGCCAGGGAAATGGAGGCTACACCTTC.

The chain links TRBV12-5 to TRBJ2-2; TRBD1 might be the D (5 bases). Deletions cut 4 bases from V and 0 bases from J, with 9 bases between. This CDR3 has 15 residues. CDR1 and CDR2 (germline): LGHNT, FRNRAP. The CDR3 is CASGYWGANTGELFF. The CDR3 DNA is TGTGCTAGTGGTTATTGGGGCGCGAACACCGGGGAGCTGTTTTTT.

This clonotype occurred a few times. CDR3 in amino acids: CASSTTGGDEQFF. The CDR3 coding sequence is TGTGCCAGCAGCACAACCGGGGGGGATGAGCAGTTCTTC. The chain is built from TRBV3-1 and TRBJ2-1; 8 bases agree with TRBD2. This CDR3 has 13 amino acids. V trimming: 5 bases; J trimming: 8 bases; junction bases outside the gene matches: 5. The V gene's germline CDR1 is LGHDT and CDR2 YNNKEL (reference sequence).

The chain has TRBV27 and TRBJ2-1, with 11 bases fitting TRBD2. The germline V gene has CDR1 MNHEY and CDR2 SMNVEV (reference sequence). This CDR3 region has 15 residues. Germline trimming cut 5 bases from V and 7 bases from J; bases unmatched to any gene: 7. The CDR3 here is CASSSSGRAGNEQFF. The DNA for the CDR3 is TGTGCCAGCAGTAGTAGCGGGAGGGCCGGGAATGAGCAGTTCTTC.

This rearrangement joins TRBV5-4 to TRBJ2-1, with 7 bases fitting TRBD2. V was clipped by 1 base and J by 8 bases; unmatched bases: 12. The CDR3 contains 16 residues. The germline V gene encodes CDR1 SGHNT and CDR2 YYREEE (reference sequence). The CDR3: CASSLSSGGVFDEQFF. The CDR3 region has the DNA TGTGCCAGCAGCTTGTCTAGCGGAGGGGTTTTTGATGAGCAGTTCTTC.

The chain recombines TRBV3-1 with TRBJ2-1, with D possibly matching TRBD2 (6 bases). The CDR3 extends over 15 amino acids. Germline CDR1 is LGHDT and CDR2 is YNNKEL (reference sequence). Trimming took 1 base from V and 7 from J, leaving 14 bases between them. CDR3 residues: CASSQGTSSANEQFF. Written as DNA, the CDR3 is TGTGCCAGCAGCCAAGGGACCTCTAGCGCGAATGAGCAGTTCTTC.

Only a few counts were recorded for this clonotype. The chain joins TRBV9 to TRBJ2-5; the D gene could be TRBD1 or TRBD2 (6 bases each). V shed 0 bases and J shed 4 bases, with 7 bases lying between them. The germline CDR1 and CDR2 sequences are SGDLS and YYNGEE. This CDR3 contains 13 residues. The CDR3 nucleotides are TGTGCCAGCAGCGTAGAGGGGGGAGAGACCCAGTACTTC. Translation gives CASSVEGGETQYF.

This clonotype was recorded at least ten times. The rearrangement joins TRBV7-9 to TRBJ2-1, with 8 bases identical to TRBD1. The trim removed 5 bases at V and 2 bases at J, leaving 8 bases unmatched. Germline V gives CDR1 SEHNR, CDR2 FQNEAQ (reference sequence). The CDR3 runs to 16 residues. For the CDR3, the DNA is TGTGCCAGCAGCGCCGAGACAGGGGTACCCTACAATGAGCAGTTCTTC. Protein: CASSAETGVPYNEQFF.

This clonotype was counted at least ten times. The chain uses TRBV7-3 and TRBJ2-3; possibly TRBD2 for D (6 bases). The CDR3 contains 15 residues. The V gene lost 4 bases and the J gene lost 2 bases, with 13 bases spanning the gap. Looked up from germline, CDR1 is SGHTA and CDR2 is FQGTGA. The CDR3 reads CASSSGLRSTDTQYF. The DNA of the CDR3 is TGTGCCAGCAGCTCGGGACTTAGGTCCACAGATACGCAGTATTTT.

In its sample, this clonotype was seen many times. The V and J genes are TRBV5-1 and TRBJ2-1; D is undetermined. Germline CDR1 and CDR2: SGHRS and YFSETQ. The CDR3 is 12 amino acids. Trimming cost V 4 bases and J 8 bases, with 10 bases left between them. This CDR3 reads CASSPGIDEQFF. The CDR3 coding sequence is TGCGCCAGCAGCCCTGGGATCGATGAGCAGTTCTTC.

This rearrangement joins TRBV2 to TRBJ2-7; D may correspond to TRBD1 or TRBD2 (5 bases each). CDR1 and CDR2 (germline): SNHLY, FYNNEI. V gave up 4 bases and J gave up 0 bases, with 13 bases separating them. This CDR3 has 15 amino acids. The CDR3 protein is CASSAGTDVSYEQYV. In DNA, the CDR3 is TGTGCCAGCAGTGCCGGGACCGACGTCTCCTACGAGCAGTACGTC.

Many counts were recorded for this clonotype. The V and J genes are TRBV5-6 and TRBJ1-5; no firm D call. V was pared by 2 bases and J by 4 bases, with 7 bases between. Per the germline V gene, CDR1 is SGHDT and CDR2 is YYEEEE. The CDR3 sequence is 13 residues long. The CDR3 loop is CASSFAENQPQHF. CDR3 nucleotides: TGTGCCAGCAGCTTCGCGGAAAATCAGCCCCAGCATTTT. Full variable domain (missing parts from reference TRBV5-6 and TRBJ1-5): DAGVTQSPTHLIKTRGQQVTLRCSPKSGHDTVSWYQQALGQGPQFIFQYYEEEERQRGNFPDRFSGHQFPNYSSELNVNALLLGDSALYLCASSFAENQPQHFGDGTRLSIL.

As DNA, the CDR3 is TGTGCCAGCAGTTTCACCTCCGGGGGTTCCTATGAGCAGTTCTTC. It codes for CASSFTSGGSYEQFF. V is TRBV27 and J is TRBJ2-1; a possible D gene is TRBD2 (6 bases). Germline V gene data show CDR1 as MNHEY and CDR2 as SMNVEV (reference sequence). This CDR3 is 15 amino acids long. Trimming removed 3 bases at V and 8 bases at J, with 17 bases between.

The rearrangement links TRBV20-1 to TRBJ2-1, with D unclear. V was shortened by 3 bases and J by 10 bases, with 10 bases between the two germline ends. CDR3 length: 11 residues. Germline V gene sequence: CDR1 DFQATT, CDR2 SNEGSKA (reference sequence). The DNA for the CDR3 is TGCAGTGCTAGGGCCGTTGCAGAGCAGTTCTTC. This encodes CSARAVAEQFF.

About this clonotype: One end of the junction fails to match germline, which may point to a read error. This chain connects TRBV29-1 to TRBJ2-7; TRBD1 matches 8 bases. Germline CDR1 and CDR2: SQVTM and ANQGSEA. This CDR3 has 13 residues. The CDR3 sequence: CSCTGGNSNEQYF. The CDR3 coding sequence is TGCAGCTGTACAGGGGGTAACTCCAACGAGCAGTACTTC.

V and J are TRBV7-9 and TRBJ2-1; TRBD1 matches 7 bases. The trim removed 5 bases at V and 9 bases at J, leaving 4 bases unmatched. Germline assignment: CDR1 SEHNR and CDR2 FQNEAQ (reference sequence). CDR3 length: 12 residues. The CDR3 reads CASSLGQVEQFF. The CDR3 DNA reads TGTGCCAGCAGCCTCGGACAGGTTGAGCAGTTCTTC.

CDR3 sequence reads: CSARDYRGSYNEQFF. CDR3 DNA: TGCAGTGCTAGGGACTACCGAGGTTCCTACAATGAGCAGTTCTTC. The chain links TRBV20-1 to TRBJ2-1; a weak D match, TRBD2 (6 bases). CDR3 length equals 15 residues. Germline-derived CDR1 and CDR2 are DFQATT and SNEGSKA (reference sequence). Deletions cut 3 bases from V and 1 base from J, with 13 bases between.

This clonotype was counted at least ten times. The chain combines TRBV5-6 with TRBJ2-1; D is ambiguous. The germline V gene has CDR1 SGHDT and CDR2 YYEEEE. The ends were cut back, 4 bases at V and 9 bases at J, with 14 bases in the middle. This CDR3 region has 13 residues. In DNA, the CDR3 is TGTGCCAGCAGCGTGGGAAGTGGCGGTGAGCAGTTCTTC. Protein sequence: CASSVGSGGEQFF. The full variable domain, in which reference TRBV5-6 and TRBJ2-1 provide the parts outside the CDR3, is DAGVTQSPTHLIKTRGQQVTLRCSPKSGHDTVSWYQQALGQGPQFIFQYYEEEERQRGNFPDRFSGHQFPNYSSELNVNALLLGDSALYLCASSVGSGGEQFFGPGTRLTVL.

This clonotype was seen at least ten times. The chain is built from TRBV6-1 and TRBJ1-2; D unresolved. The V end lost 3 bases, the J end lost 4 bases, and 9 bases lay between the germline ends. The CDR3 consists of 13 residues. Per germline, CDR1 MNHNS and CDR2 SASEGT. The CDR3 is CASSEHVVYGYTF. CDR3 nucleotide sequence: TGTGCCAGCAGTGAGCATGTAGTCTATGGCTACACCTTC.